This entry is about one T cell receptor (beta chain). Its target is unknown. This sample was taken from a study of cytotoxic CD8 clonotypes in ibrutinib-treated CLL. Overall study context: Among the samples, the mean was roughly 260,000 productive templates and some 94,000 productive rearrangements. Study findings and constraints: Clonality correlated strongly with circulating CD8+ T cells and exceeded age-matched healthy donors at baseline. Having risen at ibrutinib response, clonality had fallen back toward baseline by progression. Sampling times, which were not matched between the groups, differed between sustained-remission patients and progressing patients.

The CDR3 is 14 amino acids. Trimming shortened V by 5 bases and J by 4 bases, and 14 bases separated the two germline ends. Germline CDR1 reads LNHDA; CDR2 reads SQIVND (reference sequence). Measured with immunoSEQ multiplex PCR; TCRdb has only the in-frame clones, and not every one. Of some 290,000 clones listed, roughly 85% are singletons. This sample comprised PBMCs, obtained before ibrutinib treatment. The chain employs TRBV19 and TRBJ1-1, with TRBD1 as a possible D gene (6 bases). The TCR comes from a human donor with chronic lymphocytic leukemia. The DNA of the CDR3 is TGTGCCAGTAGTTTTACGGACAGAGCCACTGAAGCTTTCTTT. It yields the protein CASSFTDRATEAFF.